The clone carrying this T cell receptor (beta chain) showed up just a few times. What it recognizes is unknown. The sample belongs to a study of T-cell reconstitution after alpha-beta-depleted transplantation in children. Whole-study results and caveats: After one year, T-cell counts and TCRbeta diversity mostly came from new T cells. There were reportedly several hundred expanded graft clones from which alpha-beta T cells came about two months after transplant. Surviving recipient T cells and thymic progenitors produced the high day-60 TCRbeta diversity seen in some patients.

Between the trimmed V and J ends, which lost 5 bases and 0 bases, there was a span of 10 bases. The CDR3 sequence is 14 residues long. CDR1 and CDR2 from the germline V gene are SEHNR and FQNEAQ (reference sequence). Preparation of the TCRbeta library used unique molecular identifiers. TCRdb reanalysed the PCR reads using MiXCR and keeps one entry per CDR3 protein. The repertoire holds hundreds of thousands of distinct CDR3 sequences, with around 13% as singletons. The origin of this receptor is a girl aged 2 to 9 with congenital amegakaryocytic thrombocytopenia, due to receive a stem cell transplant. The material sequenced was PBMCs, taken before TCRalphabeta/CD19-depleted stem cell transplant. This chain joins TRBV7-9 and TRBJ2-5; the D is unclear. For the CDR3, the DNA is TGTGCCAGCAGCCCTGACCTGTACCAAGAGACCCAGTACTTC. Its translation is CASSPDLYQETQYF.